Listed below are T cell receptor beta chains from one sample, sequenced in a study of Ad26.COV2.S vaccination and SARS-CoV-2 variants. The data were produced by immunoSEQ multiplex PCR, yet TCRdb's version contains in-frame clones alone and is incomplete. The sample consists of about half a million clones, roughly nine tenths of them appearing once. The specimen comprised peripheral blood, sampled in a trial of Ad26.COV2.S vaccine versus placebo. Source of these receptors: a person aged 18-60 years who received the Ad26.COV2.S COVID-19 vaccine or a placebo. The CDR3 runs from the conserved cysteine through the conserved F or W. The D gene is left open where the match is weak. Clone size is stated in some rows and not others, as once, few, many or a class when expanded.

TRBJ1-2 | - | few | TRBV7-9 | TGTGCCAGCAGCCCAACGGGCCCCGCGGGCTACACCTTC | CASSPTGPAGYTF
TRBJ1-6 | - | few | TRBV6-5 | TGTGCCAGTAGACTGTATAGCTATAATTCACCCCTCCACTTT | CASRLYSYNSPLHF
TRBJ2-7 | - | once | TRBV27 | TGTGCCAGCAGTCTACAGGGTGATTGGTCCGAGCAGTACTTC | CASSLQGDWSEQYF
TRBJ1-4 | - | once | TRBV29-1 | TGCAGCGTAGAATCAGTAAATCCAACTAATGAAAAACTGTTTTTT | CSVESVNPTNEKLFF
TRBJ2-5 | - | - | TRBV5-1 | TGCGCCAGCAGCTTTGGAGGACAAGAGACCCAGTACTTC | CASSFGGQETQYF
TRBJ2-1 | TRBD2 | - | TRBV27 | TGTGCCAGCAGTTTAAGAGCGGGGGGCGCCTACAATGAGCAGTTCTTC | CASSLRAGGAYNEQFF
TRBJ2-3 | TRBD2 | - | TRBV9 | TGTGCCAGCAGCGTAGCAGGGACTAGCGCAGATACGCAGTATTTT | CASSVAGTSADTQYF
TRBJ1-1 | - | few | TRBV25-1 | TGTGCCAGCAGCCCGGGACGGACTGAAGCTTTCTTT | CASSPGRTEAFF
TRBJ2-3 | TRBD2 | - | TRBV6-5 | TGTGCCAGCAGTTACTCCGGTCCTAGCGGGGATACGCAGTATTTT | CASSYSGPSGDTQYF
TRBJ2-1 | TRBD2 | - | TRBV9 | TGTGCCAGCAGCCCCGGGACTAGGGCCAACAATGAGCAGTTCTTC | CASSPGTRANNEQFF
TRBJ1-2 | TRBD1 | - | TRBV7-3 | TGTGCCAGCAGCCCAAGCCCCGGGACAGGGGAGAAAGATGGCTACACCTTC | CASSPSPGTGEKDGYTF
TRBJ1-6 | TRBD1 | - | TRBV12-3/TRBV12-4 | TGTGCCAGCAACGAGGGACAGCTCGGGCCCCTCCACTTT | CASNEGQLGPLHF
TRBJ2-1 | TRBD2 | - | TRBV7-8 | TGTGCCAGCAGCTTTGGCGGGAGTGGTGAGCAGTTCTTC | CASSFGGSGEQFF
TRBJ2-1 | TRBD1 | once | TRBV5-1 | TGCGCCAGCAGCTCCGGGACAGGGGGCGTTGAGCAGTTCTTC | CASSSGTGGVEQFF
TRBJ1-1 | - | - | TRBV30 | TGTGCCTGGGGCCAACCGGGGGGGATGCTTCAATGGACTGAAGCTTTCTTT | CAWGQPGGMLQWTEAFF
TRBJ2-1 | - | - | TRBV29-1 | TGCAGCGTCGACCAGGACAGCTACTCCTACAATGAGCAGTTCTTC | CSVDQDSYSYNEQFF
TRBJ2-3 | - | - | TRBV2 | TGTGCCAGCGGGGGGCAGGGCCCCACAGATACGCAGTATTTT | CASGGQGPTDTQYF
TRBJ1-3 | TRBD1 | - | TRBV4-1 | TGCGCCAGCAGCCGAGGGTTACAGGGGGCGGCTTTATCGTCTGGAAACACCATATATTTT | CASSRGLQGAALSSGNTIYF
TRBJ2-7 | - | - | TRBV5-1 | TGCGCCAGCAGCTTGGATTTGGCCGGCTCCTACGAGCAGTACTTC | CASSLDLAGSYEQYF
TRBJ2-7 | TRBD2 | - | TRBV14 | TGTGCCAGCAGCCAAGGACTAGCGGGAGCGCCCTACGAGCAGTACTTC | CASSQGLAGAPYEQYF
TRBJ1-1 | - | once | TRBV28 | TGTGCCACCCGTTGGGGCACTGAAGCTTTCTTT | CATRWGTEAFF
TRBJ2-2 | - | - | TRBV12-3/TRBV12-4 | TGTGCCGAAGGACAGAACACCGGGGAGCTGTTTTTT | CAEGQNTGELFF
TRBJ2-3 | - | - | TRBV14 | TGTGCCAGCAGCCAGCACTCATATACGCAGTATTTT | CASSQHSYTQYF
TRBJ1-6 | - | - | TRBV7-6 | TGTGCCAGCAGCCGGAGGTGGTCCTATAATTCACCCCTCCACTTT | CASSRRWSYNSPLHF